A selection of T cell receptor beta chains follows, all from one sample in a study of blood T cell repertoires in COVID-19. Clones were read by immunoSEQ multiplex PCR, and TCRdb kept only the in-frame ones, dropping some. Found here are 180,000 or so clones, more than 70% of them singletons; the top ten hold 4% to 5%. The sequenced material came from peripheral blood. The receptors were gathered from a woman in her 30s with acute or convalescent COVID-19. Each CDR3 is given with its conserved first and last residue. The order of the fields is J gene, V gene, clone size, D gene, CDR3 DNA, CDR3 protein. The D gene is left open where the match is weak. Where a row states a size, it is once, few, many or the class of an expanded clone; other rows omit it.

J gene: TRBJ1-1; V gene: TRBV3-1/TRBV3-2; clone size: -; D gene: -; CDR3 DNA: TGTGCCAGCAGCCAAGGTCGGGGTACTGAAGCTTTCTTT; CDR3 protein: CASSQGRGTEAFF
J gene: TRBJ2-5; V gene: TRBV11-3; clone size: once; D gene: -; CDR3 DNA: TGTGCCAGCAGCCCCGGGGAGTCAGAGACCCAGTACTTC; CDR3 protein: CASSPGESETQYF
J gene: TRBJ1-1; V gene: TRBV18; clone size: few; D gene: -; CDR3 DNA: TGTGCCAGCTCACCCGGGGGTCAAGACACTGAAGCTTTCTTT; CDR3 protein: CASSPGGQDTEAFF
J gene: TRBJ1-1; V gene: TRBV27; clone size: -; D gene: -; CDR3 DNA: TGTGCCAGCAGTTTGAGAGGCTCCCATCGGTCTTTCTTT; CDR3 protein: CASSLRGSHRSFF
J gene: TRBJ2-1; V gene: TRBV11-3; clone size: -; D gene: TRBD2; CDR3 DNA: TGTGCCAGCAGCGAAACTGGACTAGCGGGGTACAATGAGCAGTTCTTC; CDR3 protein: CASSETGLAGYNEQFF
J gene: TRBJ1-1; V gene: TRBV29-1; clone size: few; D gene: TRBD1; CDR3 DNA: TGCCAGGGACAGGGGATCACTGAAGCTTTCTTT; CDR3 protein: CQGQGITEAFF
J gene: TRBJ2-3; V gene: TRBV5-1; clone size: -; D gene: TRBD2; CDR3 DNA: TGCGCCAGCAGCTTGGTCCCTAGCGGGAGGGCCTTGGGAGATACGCAGTATTTT; CDR3 protein: CASSLVPSGRALGDTQYF
J gene: TRBJ1-4; V gene: TRBV5-1; clone size: -; D gene: TRBD1; CDR3 DNA: TGCGCCAGCAGCTATGGGACAGCAACTAATGAAAAACTGTTTTTT; CDR3 protein: CASSYGTATNEKLFF
J gene: TRBJ1-4; V gene: TRBV3-1/TRBV3-2; clone size: -; D gene: -; CDR3 DNA: TGTGCCAGCAGCCAAGAACTATTTGACGGACAGACTGCAACTAATGAAAAACTGTTTTTT; CDR3 protein: CASSQELFDGQTATNEKLFF
J gene: TRBJ1-2; V gene: TRBV19; clone size: -; D gene: -; CDR3 DNA: TGTGCCAGTAGTATTCTGGGAGGCTATGGCTACACCTTC; CDR3 protein: CASSILGGYGYTF
J gene: TRBJ1-1; V gene: TRBV6-5; clone size: -; D gene: -; CDR3 DNA: TGTGCCAGCAGTTACTCAGCTAACACTGAAGCTTTCTTT; CDR3 protein: CASSYSANTEAFF
J gene: TRBJ2-1; V gene: TRBV19; clone size: -; D gene: -; CDR3 DNA: TGTGCCAGCAACCGGGACTCGACCTACAATGAGCAGTTCTTC; CDR3 protein: CASNRDSTYNEQFF
J gene: TRBJ2-5; V gene: TRBV25-1; clone size: -; D gene: -; CDR3 DNA: TGTGCCAGCAGTGAATATACCCCACAGGGAGAGACCCAGTACTTC; CDR3 protein: CASSEYTPQGETQYF
J gene: TRBJ2-1; V gene: TRBV7-8; clone size: few; D gene: -; CDR3 DNA: TGTGCCAGCAGCTTATCATCGAGCTCCTACAATGAGCAGTTCTTC; CDR3 protein: CASSLSSSSYNEQFF
J gene: TRBJ2-7; V gene: TRBV5-5; clone size: -; D gene: TRBD1; CDR3 DNA: TGTGCCAGCAGCTTGAGTCTGTGGGGACAGTCATACGAGCAGTACTTC; CDR3 protein: CASSLSLWGQSYEQYF
J gene: TRBJ1-6; V gene: TRBV27; clone size: -; D gene: TRBD1; CDR3 DNA: TGTGCCAGCAGTCGGGACAGGAGCTCCTATAATTCACCCCTCCACTTT; CDR3 protein: CASSRDRSSYNSPLHF
J gene: TRBJ1-2; V gene: TRBV7-6; clone size: -; D gene: -; CDR3 DNA: TGTGCCAGCAGCTTAGGTAGAGGCTACACCTTC; CDR3 protein: CASSLGRGYTF
J gene: TRBJ2-3; V gene: TRBV11-1; clone size: -; D gene: -; CDR3 DNA: TGTGCCAGCAGCTTATTGGCTAGATCGGATACGCAGTATTTT; CDR3 protein: CASSLLARSDTQYF
J gene: TRBJ2-7; V gene: TRBV5-1; clone size: -; D gene: -; CDR3 DNA: TGCGCCAGCAGCTCGGGTCCCCACTACGAGCAGTACTTC; CDR3 protein: CASSSGPHYEQYF
J gene: TRBJ1-5; V gene: TRBV6-6; clone size: -; D gene: -; CDR3 DNA: TGTGCCAGCCGGGAATCGAATCAGCCCCAGCATTTT; CDR3 protein: CASRESNQPQHF
J gene: TRBJ1-5; V gene: TRBV15; clone size: few; D gene: -; CDR3 DNA: TGTGCCACCAGCAGAGATGCCAGGGGTTATCAGCCCCAGCATTTT; CDR3 protein: CATSRDARGYQPQHF
J gene: TRBJ1-4; V gene: TRBV19; clone size: -; D gene: -; CDR3 DNA: TGTGCCAGTTCTTACGGGGGGGGTCCAGAAAAACTGTTTTTT; CDR3 protein: CASSYGGGPEKLFF
J gene: TRBJ1-1; V gene: TRBV12-3/TRBV12-4; clone size: -; D gene: -; CDR3 DNA: TGTGCCAGCAGTTTCGGACAGAACACTGAAGCTTTCTTT; CDR3 protein: CASSFGQNTEAFF
J gene: TRBJ1-1; V gene: TRBV7-2; clone size: few; D gene: TRBD1; CDR3 DNA: TGTGCCAGCAGATTTAGACAGGGCTCCACTGAAGCTTTCTTT; CDR3 protein: CASRFRQGSTEAFF
J gene: TRBJ1-1; V gene: TRBV2; clone size: -; D gene: TRBD1; CDR3 DNA: TGTGCCAGCAGCGACCTAGGACAGGGGGGCACTGAAGCTTTCTTT; CDR3 protein: CASSDLGQGGTEAFF
J gene: TRBJ1-5; V gene: TRBV2; clone size: once; D gene: -; CDR3 DNA: TGTGCCAGCAGTAGGGACATCAATCAGCCCCAGCATTTT; CDR3 protein: CASSRDINQPQHF
J gene: TRBJ2-1; V gene: TRBV2; clone size: -; D gene: TRBD2; CDR3 DNA: TGTGCCAGCAGTGAGGGACTAGCATACGGTCGCGAGTTCTTC; CDR3 protein: CASSEGLAYGREFF
J gene: TRBJ2-2; V gene: TRBV2; clone size: -; D gene: -; CDR3 DNA: TGTGCCAGCAATGAGGGCTTAAACACCGGGGAGCTGTTTTTT; CDR3 protein: CASNEGLNTGELFF
J gene: TRBJ1-4; V gene: TRBV3-1/TRBV3-2; clone size: -; D gene: TRBD1; CDR3 DNA: TGTGCCAGCAGCCGGCAGGGGGTTGAAAAACTGTTTTTT; CDR3 protein: CASSRQGVEKLFF
J gene: TRBJ1-5; V gene: TRBV21-1; clone size: -; D gene: -; CDR3 DNA: TGTGCCAGCAGCAAAGATCCAGGTTTGTCACAGCCCCAGCATTTT; CDR3 protein: CASSKDPGLSQPQHF
J gene: TRBJ1-2; V gene: TRBV2; clone size: -; D gene: -; CDR3 DNA: TGTGCCAGCAGTGAGGCCACAGTCTATGGCTACACCTTC; CDR3 protein: CASSEATVYGYTF
J gene: TRBJ2-4; V gene: TRBV20-1; clone size: -; D gene: TRBD1; CDR3 DNA: TGCAGTGCTAGTTTGGGACAGGGAAACATTCAGTACTTC; CDR3 protein: CSASLGQGNIQYF
J gene: TRBJ2-7; V gene: TRBV7-2; clone size: -; D gene: TRBD1; CDR3 DNA: TGTGCCAGCAGCTTAGTACAGGGGAGCTCCTACGAGCAGTACTTC; CDR3 protein: CASSLVQGSSYEQYF
J gene: TRBJ1-4; V gene: TRBV18; clone size: -; D gene: -; CDR3 DNA: TGTGCCAGCTCACCTGGAGGGGCTGAAAAACTGTTTTTT; CDR3 protein: CASSPGGAEKLFF
J gene: TRBJ2-7; V gene: TRBV11-2; clone size: -; D gene: -; CDR3 DNA: TGTGCCAGCAGCTTACGTTTCGCGGTCTCCTACGAGCAGTACTTC; CDR3 protein: CASSLRFAVSYEQYF
J gene: TRBJ1-5; V gene: TRBV28; clone size: -; D gene: -; CDR3 DNA: TGTGCCAGCAGTCGAGGAGGTCAGCCCCAGCATTTT; CDR3 protein: CASSRGGQPQHF
J gene: TRBJ2-3; V gene: TRBV5-1; clone size: -; D gene: -; CDR3 DNA: TGCGCCAGCAGGAGGAGTTCGACAGATACGCAGTATTTT; CDR3 protein: CASRRSSTDTQYF
J gene: TRBJ2-7; V gene: TRBV3-1/TRBV3-2; clone size: -; D gene: -; CDR3 DNA: TGTGCCAGCCGGTTGCAGGGGCGGCCATACGAGCAGTACTTC; CDR3 protein: CASRLQGRPYEQYF
J gene: TRBJ2-5; V gene: TRBV7-6; clone size: -; D gene: TRBD2; CDR3 DNA: TGTGCCAGCAGCCCACCTAAAGGACTAGCGGGAGGGTTAGAGACCCAGTACTTC; CDR3 protein: CASSPPKGLAGGLETQYF
J gene: TRBJ2-2; V gene: TRBV11-3; clone size: -; D gene: TRBD2; CDR3 DNA: TGTGCCAGCAGCTTAGACGGGCGGGAGGGCCGAAGGGAGCTGTTTTTT; CDR3 protein: CASSLDGREGRRELFF
J gene: TRBJ2-2; V gene: TRBV5-1; clone size: once; D gene: -; CDR3 DNA: TGCGCCAGCAGCTTGGTTCCGGCAGGGTCACGATCCGGGGAGCTGTTTTTT; CDR3 protein: CASSLVPAGSRSGELFF
J gene: TRBJ2-1; V gene: TRBV7-9; clone size: few; D gene: -; CDR3 DNA: TGTGCCAGCAGCTCAGACGACAGACCCTACAATGAGCAGTTCTTC; CDR3 protein: CASSSDDRPYNEQFF
J gene: TRBJ2-3; V gene: TRBV2; clone size: -; D gene: -; CDR3 DNA: TGTGCCAGCAGGACACGACCCAGTAGCACAGATACGCAGTATTTT; CDR3 protein: CASRTRPSSTDTQYF
J gene: TRBJ2-5; V gene: TRBV7-9; clone size: -; D gene: -; CDR3 DNA: TGTGCCAGCAGCTTTGGGGGGGAGACCCAGTACTTC; CDR3 protein: CASSFGGETQYF